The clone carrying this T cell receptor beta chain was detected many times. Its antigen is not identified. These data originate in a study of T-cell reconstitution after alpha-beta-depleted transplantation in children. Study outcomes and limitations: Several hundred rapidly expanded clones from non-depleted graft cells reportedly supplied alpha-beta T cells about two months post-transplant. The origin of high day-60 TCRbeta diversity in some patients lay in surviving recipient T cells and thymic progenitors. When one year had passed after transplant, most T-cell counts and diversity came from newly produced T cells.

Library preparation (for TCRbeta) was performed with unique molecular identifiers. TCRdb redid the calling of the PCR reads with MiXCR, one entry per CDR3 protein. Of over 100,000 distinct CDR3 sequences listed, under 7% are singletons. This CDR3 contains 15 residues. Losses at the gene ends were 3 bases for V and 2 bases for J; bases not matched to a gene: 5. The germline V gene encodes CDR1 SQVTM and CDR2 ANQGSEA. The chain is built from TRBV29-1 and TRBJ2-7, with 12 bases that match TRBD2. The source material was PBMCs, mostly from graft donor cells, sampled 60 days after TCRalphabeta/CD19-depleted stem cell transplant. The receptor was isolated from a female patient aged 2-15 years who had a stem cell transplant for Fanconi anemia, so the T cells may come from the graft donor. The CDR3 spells CSVEGTSGRPYEQYF. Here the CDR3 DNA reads TGCAGCGTTGAGGGGACTAGCGGGCGACCCTACGAGCAGTACTTC.